Below are 11 T cell receptor beta chains sequenced from a single sample in a study of tumor and adjacent non-tumor tissue in lung cancer. The template was RNA from unsorted bulk tissue. This non-tumor lung sample came from over 3 cm beyond the tumor edge. A modified ARM-PCR protocol with three rounds of nested PCR amplified TCRbeta. TCRdb fed the multiplex PCR reads into MiXCR, producing one record per CDR3 protein. The sample shows 35,000 to 50,000 distinct CDR3 sequences, 60% of them seen only once. Sequencing was performed on distant non-tumor lung tissue. All receptors derive from a man between 45 and 60 years old with non-small cell lung cancer.

Regarding this clonotype: Compared with germline, one end of the junction differs, possibly owing to a read error. The CDR3 sequence is CASSLLLPSWDAGELFF. For the CDR3, the DNA is TGTGCCAGCAGTCTCCTCCTTCCGTCCTGGGATGCCGGGGAACTGTTTTTT. The V call is TRBV6-5, the J call TRBJ2-2; possible D gene TRBD2, 5 bases. The CDR3 runs to 17 residues. Germline lookup yields CDR1 MNHEY and CDR2 SVGAGI.

With respect to this clonotype: A read error is possible here, since a much larger clone lies one base away. The chain employs TRBV5-4 and TRBJ1-2; D is undetermined. Germline V gives CDR1 SGHNT, CDR2 YYREEE (reference sequence). Trimming removed 4 bases at V and 4 bases at J, with 14 bases between. CDR3 length: 14 amino acids. The CDR3 here is CASSRESTAYGYTF. The CDR3 DNA follows: TGTGCCAGCAGCCGGGAGAGCACCGCCTATGGCTACACCTTC. Full variable domain (missing parts from reference TRBV5-4 and TRBJ1-2): ETGVTQSPTHLIKTRGQQVTLRCSSQSGHNTVSWYQQALGQGPQFIFQYYREEENGRGNFPPRFSGLQFPNYSSELNVNALELDDSALYLCASSRESTAYGYTFGSGTRLTVV.

To note about this clonotype: Germline and junction disagree at one end, which may indicate a read error. The chain uses TRBV28 and TRBJ2-7, with TRBD2 matching over 8 bases. CDR1 and CDR2 from the germline V gene are MDHEN and SYDVKM. CDR3 size: 15 residues. The CDR3 nucleotides are TGTGCCAACAGTTTATCGGGCGGGGGGAGATACGAGCAGTACTTC. This translates into CANSLSGGGRYEQYF.

Of note for this clonotype: Compared with germline, one end of the junction differs, possibly owing to a read error. The chain recombines TRBV7-2 with TRBJ2-1, with D maybe TRBD2 (5 bases). Looked up from germline, CDR1 is SGHTA and CDR2 is FQGNSA. The CDR3 sequence is 15 residues long. The CDR3 DNA reads TGTGCCTGCAGCTTAGGACTCCCGGTCTACAATGAGCAGTTCTTC. Encoded protein: CACSLGLPVYNEQFF.

As for this clonotype: Lacking the conserved final phenylalanine or tryptophan, this CDR3 likely reflects a read error. V is TRBV12-3 or TRBV12-4 and J is TRBJ1-6, with a possible D match to TRBD1 (6 bases). The germline V and J ends were trimmed by 5 bases and 7 bases, with 15 bases remaining between them. The CDR3 extends over 15 amino acids. The CDR3 DNA reads TGTGCCAGCAGTCCGAGTGAGGGGGGAAATTCACCCCTCCACTTA. Translating gives CASSPSEGGNSPLHL.

Details on this clonotype: A read error may produce the germline difference seen at one junction end. The rearrangement uses TRBV4-2 and TRBJ1-1; possibly TRBD1 for D (5 bases). CDR1 is LGHNA and CDR2 is YNFKEQ in the germline V gene. There are 14 residues in the CDR3. The CDR3 nucleotides read TGTGCCAGAAGCCAAGACACGCCGGGGGGGTCAGCTTTCTTT. It is translated as CARSQDTPGGSAFF.

As concerns this clonotype: This could be a read error, since a much larger clone is one nucleotide away. The chain is built from TRBV10-3 and TRBJ2-4; D is unclear. CDR1 is ENHRY and CDR2 is SYGVKD in the germline V gene. The CDR3 runs to 15 residues. This CDR3 reads CAISDPRQAINIQYF. The CDR3 nucleotides read TGTGCCATCAGTGATCCCCGGCAGGCCATAAACATTCAGTACTTC.

This clonotype has just a few counts. A much larger clone lies one base from this, so it may be a read error. As DNA, the CDR3 is TGTGCCAGCAGCTTGGTCGGGGGATCTGGGGCCAACGTCCTGACTTTC. Its translation is CASSLVGGSGANVLTF. This chain connects TRBV5-4 to TRBJ2-6, with a weak D call TRBD2 (6 bases). Germline V gene data show CDR1 as SGHNT and CDR2 as YYREEE (reference sequence). V shed 0 bases and J shed 1 base, with 8 bases lying between them. The CDR3 has 16 residues.

This clonotype was seen many times. This sequence joins TRBV6-1 and TRBJ2-5; D might be TRBD1 (6 bases). The CDR3 runs to 15 residues. Trimming took off 5 bases at V and 5 bases at J, with 18 bases between the two ends. The germline gives CDR1 MNHNS, CDR2 SASEGT. DNA for the CDR3: TGTGCCAGCAGTCGAAGTAGACAGGTTGGGGAGACCCAGTACTTC. It codes for CASSRSRQVGETQYF.

A word on this clonotype: One end of the junction fails to match germline, which may point to a read error. The genes are TRBV28 and TRBJ2-1; tentatively, D is TRBD1 or TRBD2 (5 bases each). The V gene's germline CDR1 is MDHEN and CDR2 SYDVKM. The CDR3 has 14 amino acids. The CDR3 sequence is CATGDGDEYNEQFF. The CDR3 coding sequence is TGCGCCACCGGGGATGGGGACGAATACAATGAGCAGTTCTTC.

Only a few counts were recorded for this clonotype. One junction end does not reproduce the germline sequence, and a read error may be involved. V is TRBV19 and J is TRBJ2-3, with no clear D. The CDR3 has 15 amino acids. CDR1 LNHDA and CDR2 SQIVND come from the germline V gene (reference sequence). The CDR3 DNA is TGTGGCAGTACCCAGTGGGCAGCTAGCACAGATACGCAGTATTTT. Translating gives CGSTQWAASTDTQYF.